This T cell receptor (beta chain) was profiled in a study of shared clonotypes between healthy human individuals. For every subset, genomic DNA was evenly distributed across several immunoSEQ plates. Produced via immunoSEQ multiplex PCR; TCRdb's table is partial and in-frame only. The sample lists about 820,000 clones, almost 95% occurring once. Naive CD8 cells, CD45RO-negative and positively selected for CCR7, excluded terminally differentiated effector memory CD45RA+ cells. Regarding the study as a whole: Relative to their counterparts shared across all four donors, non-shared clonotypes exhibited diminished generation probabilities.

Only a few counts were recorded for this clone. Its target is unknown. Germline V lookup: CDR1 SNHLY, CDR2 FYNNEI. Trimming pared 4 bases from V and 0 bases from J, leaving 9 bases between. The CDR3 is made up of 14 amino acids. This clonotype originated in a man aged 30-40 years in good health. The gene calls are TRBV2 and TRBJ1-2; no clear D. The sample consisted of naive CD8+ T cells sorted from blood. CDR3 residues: CASSGDTANYGYTF. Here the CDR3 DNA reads TGTGCCAGCAGTGGTGACACAGCTAACTATGGCTACACCTTC.